Listed below are T cell receptor beta chains from one sample, sequenced in a study of cytomegalovirus exposure and HLA in healthy donors. The table came from immunoSEQ multiplex PCR; TCRdb's copy has only in-frame clones and leaves some out. This repertoire shows 95,000 to 150,000 clones, about 8.6% found once; its top ten account for around 6%. Sequences were obtained from PBMCs. The source of these receptors is a woman in her thirties or forties in good health and CMV-seropositive. The CDR3 runs from the conserved cysteine through the conserved F or W. D genes are given only for firm matches. Some rows mark clone size as missing; the rest say once, few, many or name a class of expanded clone.

j_gene | v_gene | d_gene | abundance | CDR3nt | CDR3aa
TRBJ1-5 | TRBV5-1 | NA | few | TGCGCCAGCAGCTTTCAGGGATTCGGTCAGCCCCAGCATTTT | CASSFQGFGQPQHF
TRBJ2-1 | TRBV5-6 | NA | NA | TGTGCCAGCAGCTTGCTCTCAGGAGAGCAGTTCTTC | CASSLLSGEQFF
TRBJ2-3 | TRBV5-1 | NA | NA | TGCGCCAGCAGCTTGGGTCAGTCTAGCACAGATACGCAGTATTTT | CASSLGQSSTDTQYF
TRBJ2-5 | TRBV5-1 | TRBD2 | few | TGCGCCAGCAGCTCGGGACTAGCGGGGTACGAGACCCAGTACTTC | CASSSGLAGYETQYF
TRBJ2-2 | TRBV30 | NA | NA | TGTGCCTGGAGTGACCCCGGAGGGGGGGACACCGGGGAGCTGTTTTTT | CAWSDPGGGDTGELFF
TRBJ1-1 | TRBV9 | NA | NA | TGTGCCAGCAGCGTAGTTGGGGCGGGGACTGAAGCTTTCTTT | CASSVVGAGTEAFF
TRBJ2-7 | TRBV19 | NA | NA | TGTGCCAGTAGTATAGGGGGCGGCGCCTCCTACGAGCAGTACTTC | CASSIGGGASYEQYF
TRBJ2-7 | TRBV6-5 | TRBD1 | NA | TGTGCCAGCAGTTACTCGACAGGGGGCTCCTACGAGCAGTACTTC | CASSYSTGGSYEQYF
TRBJ2-7 | TRBV2 | NA | NA | TGTGCCATCTCTCCCCCGGGGGGACAGGATACCTACGAGCAGTACTTC | CAISPPGGQDTYEQYF
TRBJ1-1 | TRBV6-6 | TRBD1 | few | TGTGCCAGCAGCAAGACAGGGTACACTGAAGCTTTCTTT | CASSKTGYTEAFF
TRBJ2-7 | TRBV11-2 | NA | few | TGTGCCAGCAGCTTATTTGGAACCGGGGTCCACGAGCAGTACTTC | CASSLFGTGVHEQYF
TRBJ1-1 | TRBV4-1 | TRBD1 | few | TGCGCCAGCAGCCCCCGCCCAGCAGGGGGCACTCGATCTGAAGCTTTCTTT | CASSPRPAGGTRSEAFF
TRBJ2-5 | TRBV19 | NA | few | TGTGCCAGTAGTACAGCGGGGACACACCAAGAGACCCAGTACTTC | CASSTAGTHQETQYF
TRBJ2-6 | TRBV14 | NA | NA | TGTGCCAGCAGCCTCTATACGGGGATGGCTGGGGCCAACGTCCTGACTTTC | CASSLYTGMAGANVLTF
TRBJ2-5 | TRBV28 | NA | NA | TGTGCCAGCAGGCCGGGACATTTAGAGACCCAGTACTTC | CASRPGHLETQYF
TRBJ2-2 | TRBV7-2 | TRBD2 | NA | TGTGCCAGCAGCGCAGGCAGGGTCAGCGGGGTAAGCCGGGAGCTGTTTTTT | CASSAGRVSGVSRELFF
TRBJ2-1 | TRBV11-1 | TRBD1 | few | TGTGCCAGCAGCGGGACAGGGAACCACAATGAGCAGTTCTTC | CASSGTGNHNEQFF
TRBJ2-1 | TRBV5-6 | NA | NA | TGTGCCAGCAGCTTGGCCGTCCAGGATTACAATGAGCAGTTCTTC | CASSLAVQDYNEQFF
TRBJ1-5 | TRBV7-9 | NA | few | TGTGCCAGCAGCTTAGATTTAGGCAATCAGCCCCAGCATTTT | CASSLDLGNQPQHF
TRBJ1-5 | TRBV5-4 | NA | NA | TGTGCCAGCAGCTTGGATGGGGCGTATCAGCCCCAGCATTTT | CASSLDGAYQPQHF
TRBJ2-3 | TRBV7-6 | NA | NA | TGTGCCAGCACCCCTTACTCCAGTGGACAGTCTAGCACAGATACGCAGTATTTT | CASTPYSSGQSSTDTQYF
TRBJ1-5 | TRBV7-9 | NA | few | TGTGCCAGCAGCTTAGAGCAGGAATGGCAGCCCCAGCATTTT | CASSLEQEWQPQHF
TRBJ1-2 | TRBV19 | NA | once | TGTGCCAGTAGTATGCGGGGTGCCAACTATGGCTACACCTTC | CASSMRGANYGYTF
TRBJ2-3 | TRBV9 | NA | NA | TGTGCCAGCAGCGTCGAGTTAGCGGTTTCAGATACGCAGTATTTT | CASSVELAVSDTQYF
TRBJ1-3 | TRBV7-2 | NA | NA | TGTGCCAGCAGCTTATGGGCCCGCGCCGGAAACACCATATATTTT | CASSLWARAGNTIYF
TRBJ2-3 | TRBV4-1 | TRBD1 | NA | TGCGCCAGCAGTTTCAGGACAGGGGGGAGTAGCACAGATACGCAGTATTTT | CASSFRTGGSSTDTQYF
TRBJ2-7 | TRBV7-2 | TRBD1 | few | TGTGCCAGCAGCTTCGGGACAGGGATCTACGAGCAGTACTTC | CASSFGTGIYEQYF
TRBJ1-4 | TRBV10-1 | TRBD1 | NA | TGCGCCAGCAGTACCGGGACAGGCGATGAAAAACTGTTTTTT | CASSTGTGDEKLFF
TRBJ1-1 | TRBV7-2 | NA | NA | TGTGCCAGCAGCTTAGTTGCGGGGGCCTGGACTGAAGCTTTCTTT | CASSLVAGAWTEAFF
TRBJ2-3 | TRBV29-1 | TRBD1 | few | TGCAGCGTCGTGAAAGGGGACAGGGGGCCGTCAGATACGCCGTATTTT | CSVVKGDRGPSDTPYF
TRBJ2-5 | TRBV11-1 | NA | many | TGTGCCAGCACCCCGGAGGGGCAAGAGACCCAGTACTTC | CASTPEGQETQYF
TRBJ1-1 | TRBV5-1 | NA | NA | TGCGCCAGCAGCTTATCGGACAGTATTAACACTGAAGCTTTCTTT | CASSLSDSINTEAFF
TRBJ2-2 | TRBV27 | TRBD1 | few | TGTGCCAGCAGTTTAAGTCCGGACAGGGGGAAGATCGGGGAGCTGTTTTTT | CASSLSPDRGKIGELFF
TRBJ1-3 | TRBV10-1 | NA | NA | TGCGCCAGCAGCGGACAAGCTGGAAACACCATATATTTT | CASSGQAGNTIYF
TRBJ1-1 | TRBV5-1 | TRBD1 | NA | TGCGCCAGCAGCTTCGACAGGGGGACAACTGAAGCTTTCTTT | CASSFDRGTTEAFF
TRBJ1-2 | TRBV25-1 | TRBD1 | few | TGTGCCAGCAGTGAATTGAAGGGACAGAAAGGCTACACCTTC | CASSELKGQKGYTF
TRBJ2-3 | TRBV6-6 | NA | few | TGTGCCAGCAGTTACTTGTCCATCACAGATACGCAGTATTTT | CASSYLSITDTQYF
TRBJ2-7 | TRBV10-1 | NA | NA | TGCGCCAGCAGTGAGTCTCCGGCCGCAGGACTACACGAGCAGTACTTC | CASSESPAAGLHEQYF
TRBJ1-1 | TRBV12-1 | NA | NA | TGTGCCAGCAGCTTTGGGGGACAGGTCGGCCCCAACAACCCTGGGGCTTTCTTT | CASSFGGQVGPNNPGAFF
TRBJ1-2 | TRBV5-1 | NA | NA | TGCGCCAGCAGCTTGGCCCCAAACAGTGTCAATGGCTACACCTTC | CASSLAPNSVNGYTF
TRBJ2-3 | TRBV10-3 | TRBD1 | few | TGTGCCATCAGTGAAGGGACAGGGTATAGCACAGATACGCAGTATTTT | CAISEGTGYSTDTQYF
TRBJ2-1 | TRBV5-4 | TRBD1 | NA | TGTGCCAGCACCCAGGGGGAGAATGAGCAGTTCTTC | CASTQGENEQFF
TRBJ2-7 | TRBV5-1 | TRBD1 | few | TGCGCCAGCTCAATTAGGGGACAGGGGGGTTCCGAGCAGTACTTC | CASSIRGQGGSEQYF
TRBJ2-1 | TRBV28 | NA | few | TGTGCCAGCAGCTCGGGTCAGGGAGGTTCCTACAATGAGCAGTTCTTC | CASSSGQGGSYNEQFF
TRBJ1-1 | TRBV27 | NA | NA | TGTGCCAGCAGTCTTCCAGGGAGGACTGAAGCTTTCTTT | CASSLPGRTEAFF
TRBJ2-5 | TRBV7-6 | TRBD2 | few | TGTGCCAGCAGCTTAGGGTTAGCGGGGGGCCAAGAGACCCAGTACTTC | CASSLGLAGGQETQYF
TRBJ1-4 | TRBV10-3 | TRBD1 | NA | TGTGCCATCAGTGAGCCCCGGACAGGGGAAGCAAAACTGTTTTTT | CAISEPRTGEAKLFF
TRBJ1-1 | TRBV19 | NA | NA | TGTGCCAGTAGTATAGAGAACAGGGCATACACTGAAGCTTTCTTT | CASSIENRAYTEAFF
TRBJ2-3 | TRBV6-1 | TRBD2 | NA | TGTGCCACCAAGGGACTAGCGGGTACAGATACGCAGTATTTT | CATKGLAGTDTQYF
TRBJ1-5 | TRBV7-2 | NA | few | TGTGCCAGCAGCTTAGCCGGCGGTAGCAATCAGCCCCAGCATTTT | CASSLAGGSNQPQHF
TRBJ1-2 | TRBV5-6 | NA | few | TGTGCCAGCAGCTTGTGGCGGGGAGTAGGCTACACCTTC | CASSLWRGVGYTF
TRBJ1-2 | TRBV7-2 | NA | few | TGTGCCAGCAGCAAGAAGTCGGACAGTTCTGATGGCTACACCTTC | CASSKKSDSSDGYTF
TRBJ2-1 | TRBV9 | TRBD1 | NA | TGTGCCAGCAGCGTAACAGGGGGTTCCGAGCAGTTCTTC | CASSVTGGSEQFF
TRBJ2-7 | TRBV5-1 | NA | few | TGCGCCAGCAGCTTACGAGATCCTACCCCCTACGAGCAGTACTTC | CASSLRDPTPYEQYF
TRBJ1-4 | TRBV2 | NA | NA | TGTGCCAGCAGAGGCGGGACGGACGAAAAACTGTTTTTT | CASRGGTDEKLFF
TRBJ2-5 | TRBV11-2 | TRBD2 | NA | TGTGCCAGCAGTTCCCTCAGCGGGGTACAAGAGACCCAGTACTTC | CASSSLSGVQETQYF
TRBJ2-2 | TRBV5-1 | TRBD2 | few | TGCGCCAGCGGGGGGGTCACCGGGGAGCTGTTTTTT | CASGGVTGELFF
TRBJ2-7 | TRBV7-2 | TRBD2 | few | TGTGCCAGCAGCTTAACTAGCGGGGGTTCCTACGAGCAGTACTTC | CASSLTSGGSYEQYF
TRBJ2-5 | TRBV7-6 | NA | NA | TGTGCCAGCAGCGTAGGACAGGAGACCCAGTACTTC | CASSVGQETQYF